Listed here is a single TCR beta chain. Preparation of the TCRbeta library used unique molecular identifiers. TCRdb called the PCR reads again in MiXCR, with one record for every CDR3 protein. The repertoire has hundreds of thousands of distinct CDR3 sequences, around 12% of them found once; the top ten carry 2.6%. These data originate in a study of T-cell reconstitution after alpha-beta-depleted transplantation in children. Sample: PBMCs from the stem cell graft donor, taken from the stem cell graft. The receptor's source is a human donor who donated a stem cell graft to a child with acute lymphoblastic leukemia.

DNA of the CDR3: TGTGCCAGCAGCATCCGGGACAGGGGGAATTCACCCCTCCACTTT. This translates into CASSIRDRGNSPLHF. The chain has TRBV7-2 and TRBJ1-6; 11 bases are a match to TRBD1. This CDR3 has 15 amino acids. V was clipped by 5 bases and J by 7 bases; unmatched bases: 4. The germline CDR1 and CDR2 sequences are SGHTA and FQGNSA.